These 5 T cell receptor beta chains share one sample of origin, sequenced in a study of monozygotic twins with inflammatory bowel disease. TCRdb derives one entry per CDR3 protein from the 5' RACE reads, leaving out DNA. Seen in this sample are around 230,000 distinct CDR3 sequences; the ten most common clones hold approximately 1.5%. Material: blood. These receptors originate from a human donor with ulcerative colitis or Crohn's disease, or a healthy co-twin of an affected twin (not recorded which).

V is TRBV12-5 and J is TRBJ1-1. CDR3 size: 17 residues. Germline V gene sequence: CDR1 LGHNT, CDR2 FRNRAP. The chain's CDR3 is CASGLDRLGLSGTEAFF.

The rearrangement links TRBV6-5 to TRBJ1-5. The CDR3 totals 14 residues. The germline CDR1 and CDR2 sequences are MNHEY and SVGAGI. This CDR3 reads CASSYRRGNQPQHF.

The rearrangement links TRBV6-1 to TRBJ1-2; TCRdb's D gene call, TRBD1, goes unchecked for lack of DNA. Germline CDR1 MNHNS, CDR2 SASEGT. The CDR3 is made up of 14 amino acids. The CDR3 is CASSKTRDSLFYTF.

This sequence joins TRBV5-1 and TRBJ2-2. This CDR3 is 16 amino acids long. The germline V gene has CDR1 SGHRS and CDR2 YFSETQ. CDR3 in amino acids: CASSSGVSSNTGELFF. The whole variable domain, filled in from reference TRBV5-1 and TRBJ2-2, reads KAGVTQTPRYLIKTRGQQVTLSCSPISGHRSVSWYQQTPGQGLQFLFEYFSETQRNKGNFPGRFSGRQFSNSRSEMNVSTLELGDSALYLCASSSGVSSNTGELFFGEGSRLTVL.

This chain connects TRBV18 to TRBJ1-2; as DNA is missing, the TRBD1 call by TCRdb cannot be tested. The CDR3 consists of 15 residues. Germline V gene sequence: CDR1 KGHSH, CDR2 LQKENI. The CDR3 region is CASSPGTGTNYGYTF.